This T cell receptor beta chain was retrieved from a study of blood T cell repertoires in COVID-19. Across the whole study: In each case, the material was cDNA or gDNA derived from T cells, B-cell-depleted T cells, or PBMCs.

Germline loops: CDR1 MGHDK, CDR2 SYGVNS. The CDR3 has 13 amino acids. V was pared by 6 bases and J by 3 bases, with 2 bases of the junction left unmatched. Donors were grouped by their self-reported clinical history. Contact with a PCR-confirmed or clinician-diagnosed COVID-19 case occurred within 2 weeks of entry. Per the authors' pipeline: Reference gene primer amplification yielded estimated nucleated cell counts. Measured with immunoSEQ multiplex PCR; TCRdb has only the in-frame clones, and not every one. V and J calls and clone size come straight from that table; D and trimming were deduced from the DNA. In the table there are 300,000 to 350,000 clones, around nine tenths of which are singletons.

The sample comprised PBMCs or T cells enriched from blood (not recorded which). This TCR derives from a woman aged 25 to 39 who had been exposed to COVID-19. J is TRBJ2-1 and V is TRBV25-1; 7 bases are shared with TRBD2. The CDR3 DNA sequence: TGTGCCAGCAGCGGGGACTACTACAATGAGCAGTTCTTC. This gives the protein CASSGDYYNEQFF.